The 20 T cell receptor beta chains below come from one sample, sequenced in a study of spatial heterogeneity in lung cancer. Time point noted: sample taken at primary tumor resection. No cells were sorted before sequencing. The whole RNA sequenced was extracted from tumor, nontumor lung or frozen PBMC. In TCRdb, the 5' RACE reads were re-called with MiXCR into one record per CDR3 protein. The sample holds approximately 40,000 distinct CDR3 sequences, 4% to 6% seen once. The source material was PBMCs, sampled at surgery. Receptors originate from a female donor with early-stage non-small cell lung cancer.

The chain recombines TRBV6-5 with TRBJ1-3; D uncertain. CDR3 length equals 15 residues. Trimming pared 2 bases from V and 0 bases from J, leaving 8 bases between. Germline CDR1 and CDR2: MNHEY and SVGAGI. The CDR3 loop is CASSYQASSGNTIYF. The DNA of the CDR3 is TGTGCCAGCAGTTACCAGGCTAGCTCTGGAAACACCATATATTTT.

At least ten counts were recorded for this clonotype. This chain uses TRBV20-1 with TRBJ2-3, with D tentatively TRBD1 (6 bases). Per the germline V gene, CDR1 is DFQATT and CDR2 is SNEGSKA (reference sequence). The length of the CDR3 is 16 residues. Trimming stripped 1 base from V and 1 base from J, with 15 bases between. Here the CDR3 reads CSARALRSGGTDTQYF. The DNA for the CDR3 is TGCAGTGCTAGAGCCCTTAGGTCAGGGGGCACAGATACGCAGTATTTT.

This clonotype was seen at least ten times. V usage is TRBV6-2 or TRBV6-3 and J usage is TRBJ1-5, with a tentative D call TRBD1 (6 bases). Per the germline V gene, CDR1 is MNHEY and CDR2 is SVGEGT. The CDR3 contains 16 residues. V lost 7 bases and J 5 bases, leaving 21 bases between the germline ends. This chain's CDR3 is CASTTRGRGTHQPQHF. CDR3 sequence (DNA): TGTGCCAGCACTACACGCGGCAGGGGCACCCATCAGCCCCAGCATTTT.

The V gene is TRBV7-8, the J gene TRBJ2-1; 7 bases line up with TRBD2. This CDR3 spans 13 amino acids. Looked up from germline, CDR1 is SGHVS and CDR2 is FQNEAQ. The V gene end was trimmed by 1 base and the J gene end by 7 bases; junction bases not matched to a gene: 1. Here the CDR3 DNA reads TGTGCCAGCAGCTTAGTGGGGGGGAATGAGCAGTTCTTC. It encodes CASSLVGGNEQFF.

The chain uses TRBV12-3 or TRBV12-4 and TRBJ2-2; D may be TRBD1 (5 bases). The CDR3 is 14 residues long. Trimming left V 2 bases short and J 3 bases short, with 7 bases between. CDR3 amino acids: CASSLKGYTGELFF. The CDR3 coding sequence is TGTGCCAGCAGTTTAAAGGGGTACACCGGGGAGCTGTTTTTT.

This clonotype came up a few times. The V call is TRBV19, the J call TRBJ1-2; TRBD1 is a possible D gene (6 bases). The CDR3 totals 15 residues. Trimming removed 10 bases from V and 0 bases from J, with 18 bases in between. CDR1 is LNHDA, CDR2 SQIVND, per germline (reference sequence). CDR3 nucleotides: TGTGCCATCAACCCCAACCAGGGGTCTAACTATGGCTACACCTTC. Amino acid sequence: CAINPNQGSNYGYTF.

This clonotype occurred many times. The genes are TRBV5-6 and TRBJ2-2; D unclear. Germline V gene data show CDR1 as SGHDT and CDR2 as YYEEEE. CDR3 length: 16 amino acids. The ends were cut back, 4 bases at V and 3 bases at J, with 16 bases in the middle. CDR3 sequence reads: CASSPWEIGYTGELFF. The CDR3 DNA sequence: TGTGCCAGCAGCCCTTGGGAAATAGGGTACACCGGGGAGCTGTTTTTT. The whole variable domain, remainder taken from reference TRBV5-6 and TRBJ2-2, is DAGVTQSPTHLIKTRGQQVTLRCSPKSGHDTVSWYQQALGQGPQFIFQYYEEEERQRGNFPDRFSGHQFPNYSSELNVNALLLGDSALYLCASSPWEIGYTGELFFGEGSRLTVL.

J is TRBJ1-5 and V is TRBV30; D is undetermined. Trimming left V 2 bases short and J 0 bases short, with 14 bases between. The germline V gene encodes CDR1 GTSNPN and CDR2 SVGIG (reference sequence). The CDR3 sequence is 16 residues long. CDR3 sequence (DNA): TGTGCCTGGAGTCCCTCGACGGTGGATAGCAATCAGCCCCAGCATTTT. As protein: CAWSPSTVDSNQPQHF. Full variable domain (missing parts from reference TRBV30 and TRBJ1-5): SQTIHQWPATLVQPVGSPLSLECTVEGTSNPNLYWYRQAAGRGLQLLFYSVGIGQISSEVPQNLSASRPQDRQFILSSKKLLLSDSGFYLCAWSPSTVDSNQPQHFGDGTRLSIL.

There are many counts of this clonotype. J is TRBJ2-3 and V is TRBV4-1; D tentatively reads TRBD1 or TRBD2 (5 bases each). The CDR3 sequence is 14 residues long. CDR1 and CDR2 from the germline V gene are MGHRA and YSYEKL. Trimming stripped 0 bases from V and 2 bases from J, with 6 bases between. In DNA, the CDR3 is TGCGCCAGCAGCCAAGAGGGGGTCACAGATACGCAGTATTTT. This gives the protein CASSQEGVTDTQYF.

The chain carries TRBV15 and TRBJ1-2; TRBD1 matches at 9 bases. This CDR3 region has 14 residues. The V and J ends lost 5 bases and 4 bases, in that order; junction bases with no gene match: 5. CDR1 and CDR2 from the germline V gene are LNHNV and YYDKDF (reference sequence). This CDR3 is CATSPGQGAYGYTF. The CDR3 DNA is TGTGCCACCAGCCCGGGACAGGGTGCCTATGGCTACACCTTC.

Ten or more counts support this clonotype. The DNA for the CDR3 is TGTGCCAGCAGCACCCGGGGGGTAGCGCGGGTAGCCTCCTACGAGCAGTACTTC. Translation gives CASSTRGVARVASYEQYF. The J gene is TRBJ2-7, the V gene TRBV7-8; TRBD2 aligns across 7 bases. The CDR3 is 18 residues long. Germline CDR1 reads SGHVS; CDR2 reads FQNEAQ. V lost 5 bases and J lost 0; bases outside the gene matches: 16.

This clonotype was seen only a few times. CDR3 sequence reads: CASSLSGGQLSYEQYF. CDR3 coding DNA: TGTGCCAGCAGTTTATCAGGTGGACAGCTTTCCTACGAGCAGTACTTC. The V gene is TRBV27, the J gene TRBJ2-7, with D possibly TRBD1 on 6 matching bases. This CDR3 has 16 residues. Trimming left V 0 bases short and J 1 base short, with 13 bases between. The germline V gene encodes CDR1 MNHEY and CDR2 SMNVEV (reference sequence).

This clonotype was seen more than once but under ten times. This chain links TRBV9 with TRBJ2-5; tentative D call: TRBD1 (5 bases). CDR1 is SGDLS and CDR2 is YYNGEE in the germline V gene. This CDR3 comprises 12 residues. Trimming shortened V by 0 bases and J by 5 bases, and 5 bases separated the two germline ends. CDR3 protein: CASSVEGETQYF. CDR3 DNA sequence: TGTGCCAGCAGCGTAGAGGGGGAGACCCAGTACTTC.

At least ten counts were recorded for this clonotype. CDR3 protein: CAISGVGGDTDTQYF. In DNA, the CDR3 is TGTGCCATCAGTGGAGTCGGGGGGGACACAGATACGCAGTATTTT. The chain is built from TRBV10-3 and TRBJ2-3, with 8 bases lining up with TRBD2. The J segment lost 2 bases and the V segment lost 4 bases, leaving 5 bases of the junction unmatched. The CDR3 length is 15 residues. CDR1 and CDR2 from the germline V gene are ENHRY and SYGVKD.

The chain couples TRBV12-3 or TRBV12-4 to TRBJ1-2; possibly TRBD1 for D (5 bases). Deletions cut 2 bases from V and 7 bases from J, with 11 bases between. This CDR3 has 13 residues. CDR3 residues: CASSLLRGGGYTF. CDR3 in DNA: TGTGCCAGCAGTTTATTGCGGGGCGGTGGCTACACCTTC.

The chain joins TRBV19 to TRBJ1-2; D not resolved. Between the trimmed V and J ends, which lost 3 bases and 0 bases, there was a span of 11 bases. Per germline, CDR1 LNHDA and CDR2 SQIVND (reference sequence). CDR3 length: 15 amino acids. CDR3 in amino acids: CASSMLDGANYGYTF. CDR3 coding DNA: TGTGCCAGTAGTATGCTGGACGGAGCTAACTATGGCTACACCTTC. The full variable domain, in which reference TRBV19 and TRBJ1-2 provide the parts outside the CDR3, is DGGITQSPKYLFRKEGQNVTLSCEQNLNHDAMYWYRQDPGQGLRLIYYSQIVNDFQKGDIAEGYSVSREKKESFPLTVTSAQKNPTAFYLCASSMLDGANYGYTFGSGTRLTVV.

This clonotype was counted only a few times. J is TRBJ2-3 and V is TRBV24-1; TRBD1 might be the D (6 bases). The CDR3 length is 15 residues. From germline, CDR1 is KGHDR and CDR2 SFDVKD. Trimming took off 6 bases at V and 5 bases at J, with 17 bases between the two ends. The CDR3 sequence: CATSPKEGVGDTQYF. The CDR3, as DNA: TGTGCCACCAGTCCGAAAGAGGGGGTCGGAGATACGCAGTATTTT.

This clonotype occurred many times. This chain links TRBV7-2 with TRBJ1-2, with D tentatively TRBD1 (6 bases). V was clipped by 4 bases and J by 4 bases, with 16 bases between them. The CDR3 loop spans 15 amino acids. Germline loops: CDR1 SGHTA, CDR2 FQGNSA. The CDR3 spells CASSSAGGRGYGYTF. As DNA, the CDR3 is TGTGCCAGCAGCTCCGCCGGGGGGCGAGGCTATGGCTACACCTTC.

This clonotype was observed at least ten times. The chain links TRBV5-1 to TRBJ1-5, with 8 bases aligning to TRBD1. J was trimmed by 5 bases and V by 4 bases; bases with no gene match: 5. The CDR3 length is 14 residues. Germline CDR1 SGHRS, CDR2 YFSETQ. The CDR3 reads CASSASGGDQPQHF. The CDR3 DNA is TGCGCCAGCAGCGCCTCAGGGGGCGATCAGCCCCAGCATTTT. The full variable domain, rest sourced from reference TRBV5-1 and TRBJ1-5, is KAGVTQTPRYLIKTRGQQVTLSCSPISGHRSVSWYQQTPGQGLQFLFEYFSETQRNKGNFPGRFSGRQFSNSRSEMNVSTLELGDSALYLCASSASGGDQPQHFGDGTRLSIL.

This clonotype appeared many times. This sequence joins TRBV4-2 and TRBJ1-3; D may be TRBD1 (5 bases). Per germline, CDR1 LGHNA and CDR2 YNFKEQ. This CDR3 is 15 amino acids long. V lost 7 bases to trimming and J lost 4 bases, with 17 bases between them. The CDR3 coding sequence is TGTGCCAGCACCCAGGGCCCCGGGGCGGGAAACACCATATATTTT. This encodes CASTQGPGAGNTIYF.